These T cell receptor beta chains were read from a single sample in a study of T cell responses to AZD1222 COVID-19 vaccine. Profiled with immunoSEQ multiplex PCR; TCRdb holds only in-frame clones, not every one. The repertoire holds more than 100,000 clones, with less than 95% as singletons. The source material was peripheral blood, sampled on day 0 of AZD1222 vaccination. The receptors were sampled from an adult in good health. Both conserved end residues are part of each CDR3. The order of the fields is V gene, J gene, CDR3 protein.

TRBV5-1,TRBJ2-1,CASSLSQTASSYNEQFF
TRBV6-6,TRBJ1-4,CASRSWIAFEKLFF
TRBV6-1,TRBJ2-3,CASSEPANTDTQYF
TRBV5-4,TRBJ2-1,CASSLDPLSGNEQFF
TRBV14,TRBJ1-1,CASSLRFVAEAFF
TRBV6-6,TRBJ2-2,CASRPFTGYTGELFF
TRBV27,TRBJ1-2,CASSFGHGYTF
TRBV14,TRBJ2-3,CASSPKRGPRNTQYF
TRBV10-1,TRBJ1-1,CASRPGQGSTEAFF
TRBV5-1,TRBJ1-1,CASSFQGNTEAFF
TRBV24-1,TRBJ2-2,CATSALRGSGAGELFF
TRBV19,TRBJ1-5,CASSTQGGYQPQHF
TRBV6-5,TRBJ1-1,CASSYSGTSEAFF
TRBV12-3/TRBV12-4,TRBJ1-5,CASSSRGQPQHF
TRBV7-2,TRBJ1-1,CASSLEEETEAFF
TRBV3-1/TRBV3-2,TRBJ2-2,CASSQVLLSTGELFF
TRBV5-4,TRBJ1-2,CASSLVWGQGDYGYTF
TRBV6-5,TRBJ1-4,CASSANQGGHEKLFF
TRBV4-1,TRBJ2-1,CASRLAGNNEQFF
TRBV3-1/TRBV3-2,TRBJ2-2,CASSQEEGVGELFF
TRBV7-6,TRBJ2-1,CASSFYPLSGGSYNEQFF
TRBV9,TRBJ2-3,CASSVVLGSDTQYF
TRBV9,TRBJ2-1,CASSAQGRGPLGEQFF
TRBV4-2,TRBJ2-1,CASRRNWGNNEQFF
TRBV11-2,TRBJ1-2,CASSPRTGSGYGYTF
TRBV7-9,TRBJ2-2,CASSLVGELFF
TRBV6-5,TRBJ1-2,CASSPTGQGAHGYTF
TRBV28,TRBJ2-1,CASRPILRTGEQFF
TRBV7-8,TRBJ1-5,CASSLPPFDRAEVNSNQPQHF
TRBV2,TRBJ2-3,CASSRLAGPTDTQYF
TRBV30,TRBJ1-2,CAWTDNYGYTF
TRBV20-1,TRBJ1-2,CSAPQWRGYTF
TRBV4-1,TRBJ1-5,CASRATGFGQPQHF
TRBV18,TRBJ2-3,CASSPIRLAGVDTQYF
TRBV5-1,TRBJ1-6,CASSLENSPLHF
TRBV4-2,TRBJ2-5,CASSQGQTQETQYF
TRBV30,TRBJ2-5,CAWRTMSVRTETQYF
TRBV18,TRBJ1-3,CASSPGQISGNTIYF
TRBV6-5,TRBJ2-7,CASSSDSYEQYF
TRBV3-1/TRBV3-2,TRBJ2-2,CASSQEWETGELFF
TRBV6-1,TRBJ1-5,CASSEGQVMGQPQHF
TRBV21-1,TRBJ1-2,CASIEGRGIGYTF
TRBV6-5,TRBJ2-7,CASSGRVGRSYEQYF
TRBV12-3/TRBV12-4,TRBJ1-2,CASGQQGGNGYTF
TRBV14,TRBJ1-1,CASSSYGEAFF
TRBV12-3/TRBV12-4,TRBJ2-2,CASSSWGVGELFF
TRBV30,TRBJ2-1,CAWSVRVQREQFF
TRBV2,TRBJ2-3,CASSELVAGDTQYF
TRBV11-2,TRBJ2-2,CASSLARSAGELFF
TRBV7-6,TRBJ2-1,CASSPRAGSSYNEQFF
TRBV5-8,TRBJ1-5,CASRGRNQPQHF
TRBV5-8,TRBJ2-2,CASSSQGYTGELFF
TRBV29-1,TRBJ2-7,CSVAGGDEQYF
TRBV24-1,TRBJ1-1,CATSGSDRGDSEAFF
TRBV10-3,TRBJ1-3,CAISFGPPSSGNTIYF
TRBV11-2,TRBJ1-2,CASTLSPIYGYTF
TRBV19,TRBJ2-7,CASSIDPGGGEQYF
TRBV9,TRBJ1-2,CASSVAQTDYGYTF